One and the same sample provided the 10 T cell receptor beta chains below, sequenced in a study of blood T cells in healthy people across ages. A J-beta primer mix and a sample-barcoded 5' primer were used in a second PCR of roughly 6 to 11 cycles. In TCRdb, the 5' RACE reads were re-called with MiXCR into one record per CDR3 protein. Of about 380,000 distinct CDR3 sequences listed, roughly half are singletons. Sequenced material: blood. The receptors come from a man aged 60 to 69 in good health.

The V gene is TRBV11-2, the J gene TRBJ2-2; D ambiguous. V was shortened by 0 bases and J by 5 bases, with 7 bases between the two germline ends. Looked up from germline, CDR1 is SGHAT and CDR2 is FQNNGV. The CDR3 is 14 residues long. The CDR3 DNA sequence: TGTGCCAGCAGCTTAGAGTACAGAACCGGGGAGCTGTTTTTT. This encodes CASSLEYRTGELFF. The full variable domain, its missing parts supplied by reference TRBV11-2 and TRBJ2-2, is EAGVAQSPRYKIIEKRQSVAFWCNPISGHATLYWYQQILGQGPKLLIQFQNNGVVDDSQLPKDRFSAERLKGVDSTLKIQPAKLEDSAVYLCASSLEYRTGELFFGEGSRLTVL.

The chain joins TRBV18 to TRBJ2-1, with 8 bases that match TRBD2. The CDR3 length is 15 residues. V was pared by 11 bases and J by 3 bases, with 12 bases of the junction left unmatched. Germline CDR1 is KGHSH and CDR2 is LQKENI. The CDR3 region is CAGPPRTSGYNEQFF. DNA for the CDR3: TGTGCCGGCCCACCACGAACTAGCGGCTACAATGAGCAGTTCTTC.

V usage is TRBV24-1 and J usage is TRBJ1-2; D gene uncertain. Trimming removed 3 bases from V and 4 bases from J, with 11 bases in between. Germline V gives CDR1 KGHDR, CDR2 SFDVKD. The length of the CDR3 is 14 residues. The CDR3 DNA is TGTGCCACCAGTGATATCAGGCTTTCCTATGGCTACACCTTC. Translated: CATSDIRLSYGYTF.

This clonotype has just a few counts. The chain employs TRBV20-1 and TRBJ1-1, with 8 bases identical to TRBD1. CDR1 and CDR2 from the germline V gene are DFQATT and SNEGSKA (reference sequence). V lost 7 bases and J lost 5; bases outside the gene matches: 6. This CDR3 comprises 12 residues. The CDR3 DNA follows: TGCAGTGGAGGACAGGGTAAGACTGAAGCTTTCTTT. It translates to CSGGQGKTEAFF.

This clonotype was seen a single time. V and J are TRBV20-1 and TRBJ2-1, with D hard to call. Gene TRBJ2-7 matches the end of the DNA better, so the J call may be wrong. From germline, CDR1 is DFQATT and CDR2 SNEGSKA (reference sequence). The CDR3 totals 14 residues. CDR3 sequence: CSAREPRFTNEQYF. For the CDR3, the DNA is TGCAGTGCTAGAGAACCTAGATTTACTAATGAGCAGTACTTC.

The rearrangement joins TRBV7-2 to TRBJ2-3, with TRBD1 as a possible D gene (5 bases). V was clipped by 6 bases and J by 5 bases, with 12 bases between them. Germline assignment: CDR1 SGHTA and CDR2 FQGNSA. The CDR3 sequence is 13 residues long. The CDR3 DNA follows: TGTGCCAGCAGTCTGACAGTAAGAGATACGCAGTATTTT. It specifies CASSLTVRDTQYF.

The sample holds a few counts of this clonotype. The chain combines TRBV28 with TRBJ1-5, with 7 bases matching TRBD1. Looked up from germline, CDR1 is MDHEN and CDR2 is SYDVKM. There are 14 residues in the CDR3. J was trimmed by 0 bases and V by 11 bases; bases with no gene match: 7. The CDR3 reads CAARQGVSNQPQHF. DNA of the CDR3: TGTGCCGCCCGGCAGGGGGTTAGCAATCAGCCCCAGCATTTT.

This clonotype has just one count. This chain joins TRBV5-1 and TRBJ2-7; TRBD1 agrees at 8 bases. Germline V gene data show CDR1 as SGHRS and CDR2 as YFSETQ. The CDR3 sequence is 14 residues long. Losses at the gene ends were 4 bases for V and 2 bases for J; bases not matched to a gene: 5. CDR3 loop: CASSVGQAAYEQYF. The CDR3, as DNA: TGCGCCAGCAGCGTGGGACAGGCCGCCTACGAGCAGTACTTC.

This clonotype was detected only once. The rearrangement uses TRBV7-9 and TRBJ1-6; D is uncertain. The CDR3 consists of 14 residues. Germline V gives CDR1 SEHNR, CDR2 FQNEAQ (reference sequence). Deletions cut 3 bases from V and 7 bases from J, with 10 bases between. The CDR3 is CASSFTDGNSPLHF. For the CDR3, the DNA is TGTGCCAGCAGCTTTACGGACGGGAATTCACCCCTCCACTTT.

The rearrangement uses TRBV11-2 and TRBJ2-1, with a tentative D call TRBD2 (5 bases). CDR1 and CDR2 from the germline V gene are SGHAT and FQNNGV. V shed 5 bases and J shed 5 bases, with 13 bases lying between them. The CDR3 spans 14 residues. The CDR3 sequence is CASSLRLAHNEQFF. In nucleotides, the CDR3 is TGTGCCAGCAGCCTCAGGCTAGCCCACAATGAGCAGTTCTTC.